These 23 T cell receptor beta chains were sequenced from one sample in a study of T cell responses to AZD1222 COVID-19 vaccine. Here immunoSEQ multiplex PCR was the method, and the copy in TCRdb shows in-frame clones only, minus some. The sample lists 80,000 or so clones, 82% seen once, with approximately 2.9% in the top ten. Here the sequenced sample was peripheral blood, taken on day 0 of AZD1222 vaccination. These receptors all stem from an adult in good health.

The chain recombines TRBV4-3 with TRBJ1-2; the D is unclear. Germline loops: CDR1 LGHNA, CDR2 YSLEER. This CDR3 spans 15 amino acids. V lost 4 bases and J 6 bases, leaving 18 bases between the germline ends. The CDR3 nucleotides read TGCGCCAGCAGCCTAGGATTCGGGTCTTGGGATGGCTACACCTTC. Its translation is CASSLGFGSWDGYTF.

This chain links TRBV7-2 with TRBJ1-5; D is undetermined. The CDR3 contains 13 residues. CDR1 is SGHTA, CDR2 FQGNSA, per germline. The V end was cut by 4 bases, the J end by 2 bases, with 6 bases between. The CDR3 DNA is TGTGCCAGCAGCTCTAGAGGCAATCAGCCCCAGCATTTT. Its protein is CASSSRGNQPQHF.

The gene calls are TRBV25-1 and TRBJ2-1; 9 nucleotides agree with TRBD2. The trim removed 2 bases at V and 6 bases at J, leaving 5 bases unmatched. Germline V gene data show CDR1 as MGHDK and CDR2 as SYGVNS. This CDR3 is 15 amino acids long. CDR3 amino acids: CASSERLAGRNEQFF. Written as DNA, the CDR3 is TGTGCCAGCAGTGAAAGGCTAGCGGGACGCAATGAGCAGTTCTTC.

The chain carries TRBV3-1 (or the pseudogene TRBV3-2) and TRBJ2-2, with TRBD1 matching over 8 bases. The CDR3 consists of 12 residues. CDR1 is LGHDT, CDR2 YNNKEL, per germline (reference sequence). The CDR3 spells CADRANTGELFF. CDR3 in DNA: TGTGCGGACAGGGCGAACACCGGGGAGCTGTTTTTT.

This sequence joins TRBV5-6 and TRBJ2-1; D is undetermined. This CDR3 is 18 amino acids long. CDR1 SGHDT and CDR2 YYEEEE come from the germline V gene. The V end lost 3 bases, the J end lost 3 bases, and 22 bases lay between the germline ends. The CDR3 protein is CASSSRRLLEIGYNEQFF. For the CDR3, the DNA is TGTGCCAGCAGCTCCCGCCGCCTTTTAGAGATTGGCTACAATGAGCAGTTCTTC. The variable domain in full, completed from reference TRBV5-6 and TRBJ2-1, reads DAGVTQSPTHLIKTRGQQVTLRCSPKSGHDTVSWYQQALGQGPQFIFQYYEEEERQRGNFPDRFSGHQFPNYSSELNVNALLLGDSALYLCASSSRRLLEIGYNEQFFGPGTRLTVL.

The rearrangement joins TRBV6-5 to TRBJ2-1, with TRBD1 as a possible D gene (6 bases). Germline V gives CDR1 MNHEY, CDR2 SVGAGI. The CDR3 length is 13 residues. V gave up 8 bases and J gave up 3 bases, with 11 bases separating them. Here the CDR3 reads CASQGRSYNEQFF. CDR3 nucleotides: TGTGCCAGCCAGGGGCGGAGCTACAATGAGCAGTTCTTC.

The chain links TRBV27 to TRBJ2-7; the D gene is possibly TRBD2 (5 bases). Germline-derived CDR1 and CDR2 are MNHEY and SMNVEV (reference sequence). The CDR3 is 12 residues long. V was shortened by 11 bases and J by 6 bases, with 17 bases between the two germline ends. The CDR3: CAAGKPMVEQYF. CDR3 DNA sequence: TGTGCCGCCGGGAAGCCCATGGTCGAGCAGTACTTC.

The chain links TRBV6-1 to TRBJ1-5; D is unresolved. V was pared by 0 bases and J by 7 bases, with 13 bases between. CDR1 is MNHNS, CDR2 SASEGT, per germline. CDR3 size: 15 residues. Here the CDR3 reads CASSEALTTSQPQHF. CDR3 bases: TGTGCCAGCAGTGAAGCGCTGACAACTAGCCAGCCCCAGCATTTT.

The V call is TRBV11-2, the J call TRBJ1-1; no clear D. Looked up from germline, CDR1 is SGHAT and CDR2 is FQNNGV. The CDR3 contains 14 residues. V lost 8 bases and J 1 base, leaving 14 bases between the germline ends. The CDR3 is CASAPFLGNTEAFF. DNA for the CDR3: TGTGCCAGCGCTCCCTTTTTGGGGAACACTGAAGCTTTCTTT.

Regarding this clone: Compared with germline, one end of the junction differs, possibly owing to a read error. This chain joins TRBV3-1 (or the pseudogene TRBV3-2) and TRBJ1-3; TRBD1 is a possible D gene (6 bases). Germline V gene lookup returns CDR1 LGHDT and CDR2 YNNKEL (reference sequence). CDR3 length equals 19 residues. The CDR3 DNA reads as TGTGCCAGCAGCCAAGCTGAACCGGGACATCAGAGCTCTGAAAACACCATATATTTT. As protein: CASSQAEPGHQSSENTIYF.

The rearrangement uses TRBV6-2 or TRBV6-3 and TRBJ1-3; no clear D gene. The CDR3 has 13 amino acids. CDR1 is MNHEY and CDR2 is SVGEGT in the germline V gene. V was clipped by 0 bases and J by 3 bases, with 3 bases between them. DNA for the CDR3: TGTGCCAGCAGTTACTCGAGTGGAAACACCATATATTTT. This sequence encodes CASSYSSGNTIYF.

This clone was counted only a few times. This chain joins TRBV10-3 and TRBJ1-1; unclear D gene. V lost 7 bases and J 3 bases, leaving 12 bases between the germline ends. This CDR3 region has 13 residues. Germline-derived CDR1 and CDR2 are ENHRY and SYGVKD. The CDR3 spells CAIIASEYTEAFF. As DNA, the CDR3 is TGTGCCATCATAGCAAGTGAGTACACTGAAGCTTTCTTT.

This chain links TRBV24-1 with TRBJ1-1, with TRBD1 as a possible D gene (5 bases). The germline V gene encodes CDR1 KGHDR and CDR2 SFDVKD. Between the trimmed V and J ends, which lost 11 bases and 0 bases, there was a span of 15 bases. The CDR3 consists of 14 residues. CDR3 bases: TGTGCCATCCCCAGGGCGTTAATGAACACTGAAGCTTTCTTT. Translation: CAIPRALMNTEAFF.

This sequence joins TRBV14 and TRBJ1-4; TRBD1 matches 7 bases. The CDR3 sequence is 13 residues long. V was pared by 5 bases and J by 14 bases, with 11 bases of the junction left unmatched. Germline-derived CDR1 and CDR2 are SGHDN and FVKESK. CDR3 loop: CASSTLPGTDLFF. The CDR3 DNA reads as TGTGCCAGCAGCACTCTCCCCGGGACAGATCTGTTTTTT.

CDR3 coding DNA: TGCGCCAGCAGCTCGGGACAGACATCCTACAATGAGCAGTTCTTC. It translates to CASSSGQTSYNEQFF. The chain employs TRBV5-1 and TRBJ2-1; TRBD1 aligns across 7 bases. The junction had 4 bases not matched to a gene; V was cut back by 3 bases and J by 1 base. In germline, CDR1 is SGHRS, CDR2 YFSETQ. The CDR3 extends over 15 amino acids.

J is TRBJ1-1 and V is TRBV6-2 or TRBV6-3, with D unclear. The CDR3 is 15 residues long. Germline lookup yields CDR1 MNHEY and CDR2 SVGEGT. Trimming shortened V by 3 bases and J by 5 bases, and 16 bases separated the two germline ends. The CDR3 sequence is CASSYSTESRTEAFF. In nucleotides, the CDR3 is TGTGCCAGCAGTTATTCGACGGAGAGTAGAACTGAAGCTTTCTTT.

The CDR3 sequence is CASQGQGLNTEAFF. CDR3 coding DNA: TGTGCCAGCCAAGGACAGGGATTGAACACTGAAGCTTTCTTT. This chain connects TRBV6-5 to TRBJ1-1, with 8 bases aligning to TRBD1. Losses at the gene ends were 8 bases for V and 0 bases for J; bases not matched to a gene: 5. The CDR3 covers 14 residues. Germline V CDR1 and CDR2: MNHEY, SVGAGI.

The CDR3 is CAWNRESSYNEQFF. Here the CDR3 DNA reads TGTGCCTGGAACAGGGAGAGCTCCTACAATGAGCAGTTCTTC. The V call is TRBV30, the J call TRBJ2-1, with D maybe TRBD1 (6 bases). Trimming stripped 4 bases from V and 0 bases from J, with 10 bases between. From germline, CDR1 is GTSNPN and CDR2 SVGIG (reference sequence). There are 14 residues in the CDR3.

V usage is TRBV27 and J usage is TRBJ2-3; D not resolved. CDR3 size: 14 residues. Trimming cost V 5 bases and J 3 bases, with 12 bases left between them. Germline CDR1 reads MNHEY; CDR2 reads SMNVEV (reference sequence). The CDR3 DNA sequence: TGTGCCAGCAGTGGTCTTGACCCGACAGATACGCAGTATTTT. It translates to CASSGLDPTDTQYF.

CDR3 nucleotide sequence: TGTGCCAGCAGCTTTGGGGACAGGGTCCACAATGAGCAGTTCTTC. Translated, it gives CASSFGDRVHNEQFF. The rearrangement uses TRBV7-9 and TRBJ2-1; 9 nucleotides align to TRBD1. The CDR3 contains 15 residues. Losses at the gene ends were 3 bases for V and 5 bases for J; bases not matched to a gene: 5. The germline CDR1 and CDR2 sequences are SEHNR and FQNEAQ (reference sequence).

The chain is built from TRBV6-1 and TRBJ2-7, with D perhaps matching TRBD2 (6 bases). The V end lost 0 bases, the J end lost 4 bases, and 16 bases lay between the germline ends. This CDR3 contains 16 residues. From germline, CDR1 is MNHNS and CDR2 SASEGT. The CDR3: CASSEAGSSSGYEQYF. Here the CDR3 DNA reads TGTGCCAGCAGTGAAGCCGGATCGAGTAGCGGTTACGAGCAGTACTTC.

V and J are TRBV4-3 and TRBJ2-1, with 8 positions matching TRBD2. The germline CDR1 and CDR2 sequences are LGHNA and YSLEER. The CDR3 sequence is 18 residues long. Trimming took 1 base from V and 2 from J; bases not matched to a gene: 10. This chain's CDR3 is CASSQGTVLADTYNEQFF. In DNA form, the CDR3 reads TGCGCCAGCAGCCAAGGGACCGTACTAGCGGACACCTACAATGAGCAGTTCTTC.

The rearrangement links TRBV30 to TRBJ1-3; D gene uncertain. This CDR3 comprises 13 residues. V was clipped by 7 bases and J by 1 base, with 11 bases between them. Germline CDR1 is GTSNPN and CDR2 is SVGIG (reference sequence). CDR3 region: CAYSTYSGNTIYF. CDR3 in DNA: TGTGCCTACTCGACATATTCTGGAAACACCATATATTTT.